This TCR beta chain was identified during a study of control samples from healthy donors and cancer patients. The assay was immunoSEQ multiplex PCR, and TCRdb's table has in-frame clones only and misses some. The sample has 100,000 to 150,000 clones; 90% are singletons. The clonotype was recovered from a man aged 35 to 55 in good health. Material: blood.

The CDR3 sequence: CASSSGQQETQYF. DNA for the CDR3: TGTGCCAGCAGCTCGGGACAGCAAGAGACCCAGTACTTC. The chain has TRBV7-3 and TRBJ2-5; 7 bases agree with TRBD1. J lost 2 bases, V lost 4 bases, and 1 base had no gene match. Germline assignment: CDR1 SGHTA and CDR2 FQGTGA. CDR3 size: 13 residues.